This T cell receptor (beta chain) is drawn from a study of Graves' ophthalmopathy and Graves' hyperthyroidism. Study-wide findings and caveats: Ophthalmopathy progression prediction by the model yielded a sensitivity of about 69% and a specificity of around 72%. A 13-signature model separated ophthalmopathy from stable hyperthyroidism, about 90% sensitivity, about 81% specificity.

Comment on this clonotype: No antigen is known for it.

Pregnant or lactating patients and those with other autoimmune diseases or uncontrolled infections were excluded. RNA transcripts were the template, and TCR beta CDR3 regions were amplified from them. In the first round, RT-PCR was carried out with HTBI primers, and a multiplex PCR formed the second round. One entry per CDR3 protein, called by TCRdb with MiXCR from the multiplex PCR reads. The data show 150,000 to 200,000 distinct CDR3 sequences, around 40% seen once. The sample comprised peripheral blood. The TCR comes from a man aged 25 to 45 with Graves' ophthalmopathy.

CDR3 coding DNA: TGTGCCAGCAGTTCGGGCCCAGGGGCTTATTCACCCCTCCACTTT. Its protein product is CASSSGPGAYSPLHF. This sequence joins TRBV12-3 or TRBV12-4 and TRBJ1-6, with D perhaps matching TRBD1 (6 bases). The V end was cut by 4 bases, the J end by 8 bases, with 15 bases between. CDR3 length equals 15 residues.